This entry lists 17 T cell receptor beta chains sequenced from one sample in a study of blood T cell repertoires in COVID-19. Libraries were prepared by immunoSEQ multiplex PCR; TCRdb keeps only in-frame clonotypes and omits some of them. The sample holds some 170,000 clones, around 82% seen once. Sequenced: peripheral blood. These receptor sequences come from a man in his sixties with active or convalescent COVID-19.

The J gene is TRBJ1-5, the V gene TRBV19; tentative D call: TRBD1 (5 bases). The CDR3 is 15 residues long. The V end was cut by 0 bases, the J end by 3 bases, with 9 bases between. Germline V gene sequence: CDR1 LNHDA, CDR2 SQIVND (reference sequence). DNA of the CDR3: TGTGCCAGTAGTATAGACGACAGCTTCAATCAGCCCCAGCATTTT. Translation: CASSIDDSFNQPQHF.

The chain employs TRBV2 and TRBJ1-2, with 9 bases fitting TRBD1. The germline V gene encodes CDR1 SNHLY and CDR2 FYNNEI. This CDR3 has 14 amino acids. V dropped 5 bases and J dropped 3; count of bases not matched to a gene: 4. CDR3 region: CASSRDRADYGYTF. Written as DNA, the CDR3 is TGTGCCAGCAGTCGGGACAGGGCGGACTATGGCTACACCTTC.

V is TRBV7-2 and J is TRBJ1-1; a possible D gene is TRBD1 (5 bases). Germline V gene lookup returns CDR1 SGHTA and CDR2 FQGNSA. The CDR3 has 16 residues. Trimming took off 0 bases at V and 4 bases at J, with 15 bases between the two ends. The CDR3 DNA sequence: TGTGCCAGCAGCTTAGCGGACACAGGCCTGTTCACTGAAGCTTTCTTT. It yields the protein CASSLADTGLFTEAFF.

V and J are TRBV7-9 and TRBJ2-5; D might be TRBD1 (5 bases). Germline CDR1 SEHNR, CDR2 FQNEAQ (reference sequence). V lost 0 bases, J lost 5 bases, and 7 bases lay in between. The CDR3 runs 13 residues. The CDR3 loop reads CASSLARVETQYF. Written as DNA, the CDR3 is TGTGCCAGCAGCTTAGCCAGGGTGGAGACCCAGTACTTC.

V and J are TRBV2 and TRBJ2-1; 8 bases map to TRBD1. There are 14 residues in the CDR3. Looked up from germline, CDR1 is SNHLY and CDR2 is FYNNEI. Germline trimming cut 6 bases from V and 6 bases from J; bases unmatched to any gene: 7. DNA for the CDR3: TGTGCCAGCAGGCGGCAGGGGGCGCTCAATGAGCAGTTCTTC. This encodes CASRRQGALNEQFF.

The chain recombines TRBV11-3 with TRBJ1-1; tentative D call: TRBD1 (5 bases). Germline CDR1 SGHNT, CDR2 YENEEA. This CDR3 contains 13 residues. V lost 0 bases and J 8 bases, leaving 10 bases between the germline ends. CDR3 nucleotide sequence: TGTGCCAGCAGCTTAGAGGGGCGGAGCGAAGCTTTCTTT. It translates to CASSLEGRSEAFF.

The chain uses TRBV10-1 and TRBJ2-2, with a tentative D call TRBD1 (6 bases). V gave up 0 bases and J gave up 3 bases, with 11 bases separating them. The CDR3 spans 16 residues. Germline V lookup: CDR1 WNHNN, CDR2 SYGVQD (reference sequence). Written as DNA, the CDR3 is TGCGCCAGCAGTGAGTCTTCAGGGGCGTACACCGGGGAGCTGTTTTTT. This gives the protein CASSESSGAYTGELFF.

V is TRBV4-2 and J is TRBJ1-3, with TRBD1 as a possible D gene (6 bases). The CDR3 is made up of 18 amino acids. Trimming pared 3 bases from V and 0 bases from J, leaving 18 bases between. Germline CDR1 LGHNA, CDR2 YNFKEQ. The CDR3 loop reads CASSQARTGSNSGNTIYF. CDR3 coding DNA: TGTGCCAGCAGCCAGGCCCGTACAGGGTCAAACTCTGGAAACACCATATATTTT.

The sample holds one count of this clone. The chain carries TRBV4-1 and TRBJ2-3; possibly TRBD1 for D (6 bases). The germline V and J ends were trimmed by 1 base and 7 bases, with 15 bases remaining between them. This CDR3 is 15 amino acids long. Germline values: CDR1 MGHRA, CDR2 YSYEKL. The CDR3: CASSQVAGGQHTQYF. Here the CDR3 DNA reads TGCGCCAGCAGCCAAGTTGCTGGGGGCCAACATACGCAGTATTTT.

This clone was recorded once. The chain employs TRBV11-2 and TRBJ1-3, with 7 bases aligning to TRBD1. Germline lookup yields CDR1 SGHAT and CDR2 FQNNGV. The CDR3 consists of 15 residues. The V and J ends lost 1 base and 3 bases, in that order; junction bases with no gene match: 3. In nucleotides, the CDR3 is TGTGCCAGCAGCTTAGGTACAGGGGTTGGAAACACCATATATTTT. This codes for CASSLGTGVGNTIYF. The whole variable domain, remainder taken from reference TRBV11-2 and TRBJ1-3, is EAGVAQSPRYKIIEKRQSVAFWCNPISGHATLYWYQQILGQGPKLLIQFQNNGVVDDSQLPKDRFSAERLKGVDSTLKIQPAKLEDSAVYLCASSLGTGVGNTIYFGEGSWLTVV.

The CDR3 loop is CATSDSGTGGYGYTF. For the CDR3, the DNA is TGTGCCACCAGTGATTCCGGGACAGGGGGCTATGGCTACACCTTC. This chain joins TRBV24-1 and TRBJ1-2, with TRBD1 matching over 11 bases. The CDR3 sequence is 15 residues long. J was trimmed by 4 bases and V by 2 bases; bases with no gene match: 2. Per germline, CDR1 KGHDR and CDR2 SFDVKD.

This clone was recorded only once. The chain employs TRBV24-1 and TRBJ2-1; 8 bases are a match to TRBD1. In germline, CDR1 is KGHDR, CDR2 SFDVKD. CDR3 length: 15 amino acids. The trim removed 4 bases at V and 10 bases at J, leaving 11 bases unmatched. CDR3 nucleotide sequence: TGTGCCACCAGTGACCCTACAGGGGGTTGGGGCGAGCAGTTCTTC. This sequence encodes CATSDPTGGWGEQFF.

This clone has only a few counts. The rearrangement uses TRBV2 and TRBJ1-6, with D possibly matching TRBD1 (5 bases). CDR3 length: 13 residues. Trimming left V 6 bases short and J 4 bases short, with 7 bases between. Germline V gene lookup returns CDR1 SNHLY and CDR2 FYNNEI. CDR3 in amino acids: CASREGYNSPLHF. CDR3 nucleotides: TGTGCCAGCAGGGAGGGGTATAATTCACCCCTCCACTTT.

Only a few counts were recorded for this clone. This rearrangement joins TRBV12-3 or TRBV12-4 to TRBJ2-7; the D gene is possibly TRBD2 (6 bases). This CDR3 has 13 residues. V lost 4 bases and J 4 bases, leaving 11 bases between the germline ends. CDR3 loop: CASSSSERYEQYF. CDR3 in DNA: TGTGCCAGCAGTTCTAGCGAAAGGTACGAGCAGTACTTC.

The CDR3 region has the DNA TGTGCCAGCAGCAAAGTTGCGGGATTTAACACCGGGGAGCTGTTTTTT. It is translated as CASSKVAGFNTGELFF. The genes are TRBV21-1 and TRBJ2-2; TRBD2 was called by the table and not checked on the DNA. TRBV21-1 is a pseudogene segment. The CDR3 runs to 16 residues.

The genes are TRBV7-9 and TRBJ2-7; D perhaps matches TRBD1 (6 bases). The CDR3 loop spans 13 amino acids. Germline V gene lookup returns CDR1 SEHNR and CDR2 FQNEAQ (reference sequence). V was clipped by 2 bases and J by 5 bases, with 10 bases between them. CDR3 residues: CASSLTGKHEQYF. The DNA for the CDR3 is TGTGCCAGCAGCTTAACAGGGAAACACGAGCAGTACTTC.

The rearrangement joins TRBV2 to TRBJ2-3; 10 bases are shared with TRBD1. The CDR3 loop spans 14 amino acids. Germline V gene lookup returns CDR1 SNHLY and CDR2 FYNNEI. Germline trimming cut 8 bases from V and 4 bases from J; bases unmatched to any gene: 6. The CDR3 sequence is CASRDRGWADTQYF. In DNA form, the CDR3 reads TGTGCCAGCCGGGACAGGGGTTGGGCAGATACGCAGTATTTT.